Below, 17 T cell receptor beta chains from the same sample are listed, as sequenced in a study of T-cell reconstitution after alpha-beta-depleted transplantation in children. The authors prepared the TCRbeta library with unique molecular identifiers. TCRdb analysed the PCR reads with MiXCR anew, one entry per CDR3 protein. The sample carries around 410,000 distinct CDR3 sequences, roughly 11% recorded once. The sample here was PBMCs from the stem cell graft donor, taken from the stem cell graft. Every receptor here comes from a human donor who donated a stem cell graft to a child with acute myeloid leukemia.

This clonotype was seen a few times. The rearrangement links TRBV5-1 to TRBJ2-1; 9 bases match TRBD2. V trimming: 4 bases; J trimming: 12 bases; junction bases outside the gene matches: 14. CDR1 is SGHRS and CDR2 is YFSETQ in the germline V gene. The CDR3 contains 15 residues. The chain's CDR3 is CASSQQVSGSVVQFF. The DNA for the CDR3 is TGCGCCAGCAGCCAGCAGGTTAGCGGGAGTGTCGTGCAGTTCTTC.

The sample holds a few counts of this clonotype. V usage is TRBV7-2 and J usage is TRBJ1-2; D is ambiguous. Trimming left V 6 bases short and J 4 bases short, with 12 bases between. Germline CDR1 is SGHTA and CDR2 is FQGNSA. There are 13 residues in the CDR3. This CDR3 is CASRQSNLYGYTF. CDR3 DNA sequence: TGTGCCAGCAGACAGTCTAACCTCTATGGCTACACCTTC. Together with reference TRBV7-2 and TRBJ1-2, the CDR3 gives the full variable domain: GAGVSQSPSNKVTEKGKDVELRCDPISGHTALYWYRQSLGQGLEFLIYFQGNSAPDKSGLPSDRFSAERTGGSVSTLTIQRTQQEDSAVYLCASRQSNLYGYTFGSGTRLTVV.

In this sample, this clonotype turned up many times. The chain's CDR3 is CSATGISTDTQYF. The DNA of the CDR3 is TGCAGTGCGACGGGGATCAGCACAGATACGCAGTATTTT. The chain couples TRBV20-1 to TRBJ2-3; a weak D match, TRBD2 (5 bases). The CDR3 extends over 13 amino acids. Germline V lookup: CDR1 DFQATT, CDR2 SNEGSKA (reference sequence). V was shortened by 6 bases and J by 0 bases, with 10 bases between the two germline ends.

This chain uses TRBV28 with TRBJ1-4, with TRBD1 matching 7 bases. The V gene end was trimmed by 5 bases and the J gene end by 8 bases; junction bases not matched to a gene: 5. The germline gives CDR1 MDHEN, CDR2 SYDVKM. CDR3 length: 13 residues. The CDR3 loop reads CASSTSDREKLFF. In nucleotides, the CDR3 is TGTGCCAGCAGTACCTCGGACAGGGAAAAACTGTTTTTT. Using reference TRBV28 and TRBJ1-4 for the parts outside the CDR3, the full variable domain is DVKVTQSSRYLVKRTGEKVFLECVQDMDHENMFWYRQDPGLGLRLIYFSYDVKMKEKGDIPEGYSVSREKKERFSLILESASTNQTSMYLCASSTSDREKLFFGSGTQLSVL.

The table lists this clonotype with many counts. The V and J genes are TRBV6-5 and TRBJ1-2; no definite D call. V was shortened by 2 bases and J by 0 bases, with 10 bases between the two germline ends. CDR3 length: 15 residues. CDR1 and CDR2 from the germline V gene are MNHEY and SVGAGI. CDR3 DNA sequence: TGTGCCAGCAGTTACATGAGGACCTCTAACTATGGCTACACCTTC. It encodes CASSYMRTSNYGYTF.

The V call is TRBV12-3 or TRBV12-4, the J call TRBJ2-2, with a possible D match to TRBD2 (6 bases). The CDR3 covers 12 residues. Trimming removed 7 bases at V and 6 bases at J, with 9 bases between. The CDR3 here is CASTGSPGELFF. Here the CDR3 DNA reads TGTGCCAGCACCGGGAGTCCCGGGGAGCTGTTTTTT.

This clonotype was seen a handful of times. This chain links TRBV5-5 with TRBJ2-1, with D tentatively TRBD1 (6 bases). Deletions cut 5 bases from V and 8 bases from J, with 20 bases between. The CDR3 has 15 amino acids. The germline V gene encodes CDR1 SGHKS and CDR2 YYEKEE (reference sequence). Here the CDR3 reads CASSNGQPSSDEQFF. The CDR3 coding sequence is TGTGCCAGCAGTAATGGACAGCCCTCGTCGGATGAGCAGTTCTTC.

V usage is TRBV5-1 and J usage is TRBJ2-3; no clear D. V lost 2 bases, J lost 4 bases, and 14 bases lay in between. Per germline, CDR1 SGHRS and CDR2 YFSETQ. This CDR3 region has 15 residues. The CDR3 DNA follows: TGCGCCAGCAGCTTTAGAACACCCTCTTCAGATACGCAGTATTTT. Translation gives CASSFRTPSSDTQYF.

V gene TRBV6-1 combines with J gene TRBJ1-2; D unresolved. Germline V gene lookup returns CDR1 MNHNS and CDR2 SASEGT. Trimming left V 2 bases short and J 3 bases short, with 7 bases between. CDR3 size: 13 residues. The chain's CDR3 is CASSEWRDYGYTF. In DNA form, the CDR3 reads TGTGCCAGCAGTGAATGGAGGGACTATGGCTACACCTTC.

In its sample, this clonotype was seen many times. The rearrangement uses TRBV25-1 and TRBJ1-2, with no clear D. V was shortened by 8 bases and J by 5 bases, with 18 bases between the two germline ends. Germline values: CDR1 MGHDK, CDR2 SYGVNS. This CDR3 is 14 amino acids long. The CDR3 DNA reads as TGTGCCAGCCCGATTCATAGCCCCACTTATGGCTACACCTTC. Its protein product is CASPIHSPTYGYTF.

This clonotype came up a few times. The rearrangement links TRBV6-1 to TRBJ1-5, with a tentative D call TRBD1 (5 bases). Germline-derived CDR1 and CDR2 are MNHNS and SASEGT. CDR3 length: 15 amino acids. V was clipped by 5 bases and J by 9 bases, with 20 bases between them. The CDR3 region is CASSPGRGLGRPQHF. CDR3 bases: TGTGCCAGCAGTCCCGGGAGGGGCCTCGGGCGGCCCCAGCATTTT.

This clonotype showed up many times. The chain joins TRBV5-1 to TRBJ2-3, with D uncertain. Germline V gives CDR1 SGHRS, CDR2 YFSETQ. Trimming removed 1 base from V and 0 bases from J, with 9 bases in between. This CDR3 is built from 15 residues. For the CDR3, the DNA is TGCGCCAGCAGCTTGCAACGTACTAGCACAGATACGCAGTATTTT. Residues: CASSLQRTSTDTQYF.

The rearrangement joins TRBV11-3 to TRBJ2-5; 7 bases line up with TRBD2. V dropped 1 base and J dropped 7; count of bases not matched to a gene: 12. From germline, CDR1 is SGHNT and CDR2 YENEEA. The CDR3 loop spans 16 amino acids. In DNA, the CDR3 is TGTGCCAGCAGCTTAGCGACACATGGGGGGGAGGGGACCCAGTACTTC. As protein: CASSLATHGGEGTQYF.

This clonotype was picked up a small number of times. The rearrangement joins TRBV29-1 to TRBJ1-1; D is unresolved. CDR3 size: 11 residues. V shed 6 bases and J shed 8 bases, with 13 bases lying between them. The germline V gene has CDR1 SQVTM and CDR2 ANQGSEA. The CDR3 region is CSVGWVGEAFF. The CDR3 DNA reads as TGCAGCGTCGGTTGGGTCGGAGAAGCTTTCTTT.

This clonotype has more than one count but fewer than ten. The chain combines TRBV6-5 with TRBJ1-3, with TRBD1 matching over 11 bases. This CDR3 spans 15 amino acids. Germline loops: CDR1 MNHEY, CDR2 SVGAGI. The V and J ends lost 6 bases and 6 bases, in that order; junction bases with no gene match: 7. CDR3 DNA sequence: TGTGCCAGCAGGAAGGGGACAGGGGGTAAAAACACCATATATTTT. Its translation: CASRKGTGGKNTIYF.

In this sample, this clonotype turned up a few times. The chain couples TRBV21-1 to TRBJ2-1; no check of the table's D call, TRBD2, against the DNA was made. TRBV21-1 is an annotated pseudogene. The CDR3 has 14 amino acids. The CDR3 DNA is TGTGCACCGGGGGGGCCCGACTCCTACAATGAGCAGTTCTTC. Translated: CAPGGPDSYNEQFF.

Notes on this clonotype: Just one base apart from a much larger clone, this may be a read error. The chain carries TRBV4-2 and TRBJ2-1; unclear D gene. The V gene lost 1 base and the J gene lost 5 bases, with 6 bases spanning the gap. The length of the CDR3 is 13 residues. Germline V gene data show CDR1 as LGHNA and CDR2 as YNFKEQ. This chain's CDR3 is CASSQGRNNEQFF. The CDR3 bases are TGTGCCAGCAGCCAAGGAAGGAACAATGAGCAGTTCTTC.